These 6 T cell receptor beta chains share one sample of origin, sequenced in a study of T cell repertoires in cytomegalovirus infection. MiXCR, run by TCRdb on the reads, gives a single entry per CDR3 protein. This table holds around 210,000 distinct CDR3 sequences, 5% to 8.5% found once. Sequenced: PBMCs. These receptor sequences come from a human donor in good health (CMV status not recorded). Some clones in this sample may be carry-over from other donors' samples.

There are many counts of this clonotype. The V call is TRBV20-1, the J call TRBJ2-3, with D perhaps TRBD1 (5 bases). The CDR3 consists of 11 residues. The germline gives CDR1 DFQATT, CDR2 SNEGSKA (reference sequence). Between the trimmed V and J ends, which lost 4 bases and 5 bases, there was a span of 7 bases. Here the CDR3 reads CSANRGDTQYF. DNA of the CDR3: TGCAGTGCTAATAGGGGAGATACGCAGTATTTT.

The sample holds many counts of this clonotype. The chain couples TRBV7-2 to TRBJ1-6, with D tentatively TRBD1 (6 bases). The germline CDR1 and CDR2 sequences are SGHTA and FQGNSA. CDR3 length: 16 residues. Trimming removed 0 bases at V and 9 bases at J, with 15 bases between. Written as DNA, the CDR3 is TGTGCCAGCAGCTTAGCAGGAACAGGGATGGGTTCACCCCTCCACTTT. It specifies CASSLAGTGMGSPLHF.

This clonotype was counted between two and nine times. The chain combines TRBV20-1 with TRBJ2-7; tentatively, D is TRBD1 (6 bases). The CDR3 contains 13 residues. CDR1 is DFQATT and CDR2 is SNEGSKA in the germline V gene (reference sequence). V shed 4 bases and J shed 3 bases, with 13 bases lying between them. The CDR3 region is CSATTGRHYEQYF. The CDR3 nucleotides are TGCAGTGCTACCACAGGGCGACACTACGAGCAGTACTTC.

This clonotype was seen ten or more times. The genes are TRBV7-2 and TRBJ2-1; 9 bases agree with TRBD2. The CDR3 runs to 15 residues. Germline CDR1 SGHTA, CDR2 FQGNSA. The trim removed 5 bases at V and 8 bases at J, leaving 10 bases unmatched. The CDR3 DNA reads TGTGCCAGCAGCAGGAGCGCGGGGGGGTTGTATGAGCAGTTCTTC. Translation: CASSRSAGGLYEQFF.

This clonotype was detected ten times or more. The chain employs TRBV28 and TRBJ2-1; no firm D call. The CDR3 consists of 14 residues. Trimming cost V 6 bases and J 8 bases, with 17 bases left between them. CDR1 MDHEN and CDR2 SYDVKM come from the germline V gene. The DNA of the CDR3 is TGTGCCAGCAGGCAAGGTGGATTTATGGATGAGCAGTTCTTC. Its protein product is CASRQGGFMDEQFF.

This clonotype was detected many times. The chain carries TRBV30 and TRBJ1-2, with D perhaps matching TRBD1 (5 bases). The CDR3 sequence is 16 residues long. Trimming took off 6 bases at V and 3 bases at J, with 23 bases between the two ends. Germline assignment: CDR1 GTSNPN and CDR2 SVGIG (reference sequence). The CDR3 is CACNEGPRDVHYGYTF. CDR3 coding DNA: TGTGCCTGTAACGAGGGACCCAGGGACGTCCACTATGGCTACACCTTC.